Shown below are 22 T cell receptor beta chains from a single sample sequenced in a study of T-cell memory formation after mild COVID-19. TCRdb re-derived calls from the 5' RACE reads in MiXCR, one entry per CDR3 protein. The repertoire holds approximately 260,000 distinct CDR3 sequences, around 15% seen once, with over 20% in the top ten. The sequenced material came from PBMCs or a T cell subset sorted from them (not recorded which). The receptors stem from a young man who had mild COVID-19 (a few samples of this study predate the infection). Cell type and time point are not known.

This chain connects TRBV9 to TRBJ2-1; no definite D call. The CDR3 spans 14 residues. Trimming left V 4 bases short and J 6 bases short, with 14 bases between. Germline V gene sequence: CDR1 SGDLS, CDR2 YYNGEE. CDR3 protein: CASSPGQAPNEQFF. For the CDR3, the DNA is TGTGCCAGCAGCCCCGGGCAGGCGCCCAATGAGCAGTTCTTC.

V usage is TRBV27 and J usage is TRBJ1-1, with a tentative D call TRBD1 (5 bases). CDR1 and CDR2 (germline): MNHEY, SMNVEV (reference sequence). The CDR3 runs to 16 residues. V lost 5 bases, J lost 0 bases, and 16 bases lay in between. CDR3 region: CASSPRPQAMNTEAFF. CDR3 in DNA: TGTGCCAGCAGTCCAAGGCCACAGGCGATGAACACTGAAGCTTTCTTT.

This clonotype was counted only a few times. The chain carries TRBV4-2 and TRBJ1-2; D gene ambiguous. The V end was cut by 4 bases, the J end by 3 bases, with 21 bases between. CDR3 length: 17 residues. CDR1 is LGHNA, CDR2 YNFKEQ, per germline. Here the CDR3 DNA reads TGTGCCAGCAGCCCCGTCGCTAGCACACGAGCCTACTATGGCTACACCTTC. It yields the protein CASSPVASTRAYYGYTF.

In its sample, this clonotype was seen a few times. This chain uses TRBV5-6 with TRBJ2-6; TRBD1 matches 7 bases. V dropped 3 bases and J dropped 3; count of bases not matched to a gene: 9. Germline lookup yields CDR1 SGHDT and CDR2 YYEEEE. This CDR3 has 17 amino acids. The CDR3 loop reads CASSWITGVVGANVLTF. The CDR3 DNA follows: TGTGCCAGCAGCTGGATAACAGGGGTTGTTGGGGCCAACGTCCTGACTTTC.

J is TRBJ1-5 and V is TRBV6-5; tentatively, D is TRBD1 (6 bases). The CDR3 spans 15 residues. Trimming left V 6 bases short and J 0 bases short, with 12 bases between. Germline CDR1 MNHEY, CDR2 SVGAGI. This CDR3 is CASRSGQYSNQPQHF. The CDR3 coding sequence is TGTGCCAGCAGATCAGGACAGTATAGCAATCAGCCCCAGCATTTT.

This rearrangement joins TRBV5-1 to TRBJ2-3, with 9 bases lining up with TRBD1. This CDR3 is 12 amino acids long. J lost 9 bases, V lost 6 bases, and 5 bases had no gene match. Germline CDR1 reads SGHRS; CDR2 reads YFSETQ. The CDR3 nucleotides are TGCGCCAGCAACCCGGGACAGGGCACGCAGTATTTT. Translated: CASNPGQGTQYF.

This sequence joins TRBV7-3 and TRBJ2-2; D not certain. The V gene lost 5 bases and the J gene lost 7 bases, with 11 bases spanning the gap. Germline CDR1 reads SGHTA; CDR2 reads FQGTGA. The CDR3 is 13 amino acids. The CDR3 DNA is TGTGCCAGCAGCCCCTGGTCGGACGGGGAGCTGTTTTTT. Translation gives CASSPWSDGELFF.

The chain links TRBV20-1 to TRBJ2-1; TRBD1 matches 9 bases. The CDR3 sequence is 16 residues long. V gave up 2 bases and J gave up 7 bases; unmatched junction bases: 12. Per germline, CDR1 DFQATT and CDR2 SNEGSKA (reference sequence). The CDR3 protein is CSARIPPDRGRNEQFF. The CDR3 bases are TGCAGTGCTAGAATCCCCCCGGACAGGGGCAGAAATGAGCAGTTCTTC.

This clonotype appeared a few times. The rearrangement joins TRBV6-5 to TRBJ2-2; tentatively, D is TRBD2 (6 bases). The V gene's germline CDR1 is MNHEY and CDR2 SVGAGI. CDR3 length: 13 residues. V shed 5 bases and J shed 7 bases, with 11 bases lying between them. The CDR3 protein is CASSRREFGELFF. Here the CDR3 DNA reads TGTGCCAGCAGTAGACGGGAGTTCGGGGAGCTGTTTTTT.

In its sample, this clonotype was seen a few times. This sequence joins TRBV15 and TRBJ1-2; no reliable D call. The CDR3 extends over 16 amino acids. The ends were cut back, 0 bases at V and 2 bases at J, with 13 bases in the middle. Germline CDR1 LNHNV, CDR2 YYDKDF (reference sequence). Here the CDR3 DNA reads TGTGCCACCAGCAGAGATCATCGGGCCCAAAACTATGGCTACACCTTC. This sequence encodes CATSRDHRAQNYGYTF.

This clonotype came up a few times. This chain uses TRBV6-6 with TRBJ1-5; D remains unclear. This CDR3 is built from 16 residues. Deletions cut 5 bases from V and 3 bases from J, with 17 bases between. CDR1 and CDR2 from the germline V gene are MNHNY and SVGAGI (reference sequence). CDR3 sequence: CASSDRGYSNNQPQHF. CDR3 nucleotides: TGTGCCAGCAGTGACCGTGGTTACAGTAACAATCAGCCCCAGCATTTT.

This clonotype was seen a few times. The CDR3 region is CASSFPSGGRDEQYV. The CDR3 DNA follows: TGTGCCAGCAGCTTCCCAAGCGGTGGGCGCGACGAGCAGTACGTC. The V call is TRBV4-2, the J call TRBJ2-7; a weak D match, TRBD2 (5 bases). Germline V lookup: CDR1 LGHNA, CDR2 YNFKEQ. V was pared by 5 bases and J by 5 bases, with 19 bases between. The CDR3 spans 15 residues.

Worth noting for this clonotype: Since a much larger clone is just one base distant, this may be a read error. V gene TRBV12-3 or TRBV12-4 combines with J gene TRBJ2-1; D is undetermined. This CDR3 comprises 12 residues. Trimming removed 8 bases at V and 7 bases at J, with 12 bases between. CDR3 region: CASATLANEQFF. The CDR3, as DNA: TGTGCCAGCGCTACACTGGCAAATGAGCAGTTCTTC.

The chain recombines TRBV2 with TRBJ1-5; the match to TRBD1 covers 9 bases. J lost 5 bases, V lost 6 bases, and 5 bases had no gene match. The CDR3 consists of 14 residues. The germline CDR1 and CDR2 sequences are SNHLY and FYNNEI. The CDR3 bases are TGTGCCAGCAGGGGGGGACAGGGCCATCAGCCCCAGCATTTT. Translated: CASRGGQGHQPQHF.

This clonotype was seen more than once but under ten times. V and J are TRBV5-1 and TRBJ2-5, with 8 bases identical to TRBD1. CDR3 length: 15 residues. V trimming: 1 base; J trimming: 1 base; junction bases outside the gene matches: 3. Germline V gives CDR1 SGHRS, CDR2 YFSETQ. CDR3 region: CASSLPGQVQETQYF. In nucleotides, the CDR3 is TGCGCCAGCAGCTTGCCGGGACAGGTCCAAGAGACCCAGTACTTC.

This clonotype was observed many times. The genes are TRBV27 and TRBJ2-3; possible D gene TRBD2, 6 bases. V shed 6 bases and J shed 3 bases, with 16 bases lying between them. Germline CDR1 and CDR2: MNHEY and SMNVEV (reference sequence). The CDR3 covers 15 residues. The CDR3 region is CASSSRETLTDTQYF. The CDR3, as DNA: TGTGCCAGCAGCAGCCGGGAGACGTTGACAGATACGCAGTATTTT.

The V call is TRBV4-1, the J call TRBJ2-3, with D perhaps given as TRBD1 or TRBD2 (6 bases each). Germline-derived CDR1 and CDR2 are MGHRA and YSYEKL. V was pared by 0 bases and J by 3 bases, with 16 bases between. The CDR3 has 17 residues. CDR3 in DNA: TGCGCCAGCAGCCAAGATCCGGGGGCGGGTGTAACAGATACGCAGTATTTT. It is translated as CASSQDPGAGVTDTQYF.

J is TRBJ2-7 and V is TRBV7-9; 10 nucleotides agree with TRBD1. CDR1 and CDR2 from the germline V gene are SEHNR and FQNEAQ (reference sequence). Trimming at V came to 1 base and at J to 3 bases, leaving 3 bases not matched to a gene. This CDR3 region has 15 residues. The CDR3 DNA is TGTGCCAGCAGCTTAGGGGACAGGGGATACTACGAGCAGTACTTC. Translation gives CASSLGDRGYYEQYF. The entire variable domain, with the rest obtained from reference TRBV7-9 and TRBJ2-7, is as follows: DTGVSQNPRHKITKRGQNVTFRCDPISEHNRLYWYRQTLGQGPEFLTYFQNEAQLEKSRLLSDRFSAERPKGSFSTLEIQRTEQGDSAMYLCASSLGDRGYYEQYFGPGTRLTVT.

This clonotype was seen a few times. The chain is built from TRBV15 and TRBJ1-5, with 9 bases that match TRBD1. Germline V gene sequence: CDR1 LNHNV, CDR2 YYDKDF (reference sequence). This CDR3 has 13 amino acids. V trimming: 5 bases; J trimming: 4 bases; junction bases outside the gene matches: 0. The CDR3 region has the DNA TGTGCCACCAGCGGACAGGGGAATCAGCCCCAGCATTTT. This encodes CATSGQGNQPQHF.

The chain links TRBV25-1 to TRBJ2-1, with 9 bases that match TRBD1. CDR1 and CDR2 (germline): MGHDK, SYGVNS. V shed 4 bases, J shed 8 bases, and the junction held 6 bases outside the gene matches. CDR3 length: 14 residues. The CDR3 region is CASSATGGRDEQFF. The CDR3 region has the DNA TGTGCCAGCAGTGCGACAGGGGGTAGGGATGAGCAGTTCTTC.

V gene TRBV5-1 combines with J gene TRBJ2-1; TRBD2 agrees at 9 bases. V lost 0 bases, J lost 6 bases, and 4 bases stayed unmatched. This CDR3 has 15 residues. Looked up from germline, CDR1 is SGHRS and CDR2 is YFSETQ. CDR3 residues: CASSLEGTSFNEQFF. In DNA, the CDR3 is TGCGCCAGCAGCTTGGAAGGGACTAGCTTCAATGAGCAGTTCTTC.

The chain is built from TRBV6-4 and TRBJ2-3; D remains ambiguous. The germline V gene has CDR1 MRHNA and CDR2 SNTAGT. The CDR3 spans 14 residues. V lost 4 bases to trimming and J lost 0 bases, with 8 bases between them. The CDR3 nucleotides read TGTGCCAGCAGTGCGACGACTAGCACAGATACGCAGTATTTT. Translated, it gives CASSATTSTDTQYF.